Listed here are 14 T cell receptor beta chains from one sample, sequenced in a study of shared clonotypes between healthy human individuals. The table came from immunoSEQ multiplex PCR; TCRdb's copy has only in-frame clones and leaves some out. The sample includes over 850,000 clones, 75% to 80% seen only once; the top ten take 0.5% to 0.65%. The material sequenced was memory CD4+ T cells from PBMCs. Subset: CD45RA-negative fraction. The receptors derive from a man younger than 30 in good health. Some clones in this sample may be carry-over from other donors' samples.

The chain links TRBV28 to TRBJ1-5; D unclear. V was shortened by 5 bases and J by 8 bases, with 10 bases between the two germline ends. CDR1 is MDHEN and CDR2 is SYDVKM in the germline V gene. The CDR3 sequence is 12 residues long. The CDR3 spells CASSREVEPQHF. CDR3 DNA: TGTGCCAGCAGTAGGGAAGTGGAGCCCCAGCATTTT.

As to this clone: The sample holds other DNA sequences that translate to the same CDR3. The chain couples TRBV7-2 to TRBJ2-7; D unclear. Germline values: CDR1 SGHTA, CDR2 FQGNSA. Trimming removed 2 bases at V and 4 bases at J, with 3 bases between. This CDR3 has 11 residues. The CDR3, as DNA: TGTGCCAGCAGCTTACGATACGAGCAGTACTTC. It yields the protein CASSLRYEQYF.

As regards this clone: Just one base apart from a much larger clone, this may be a read error. This chain links TRBV30 with TRBJ2-7, with a possible D match to TRBD1 (6 bases). Trimming cost V 3 bases and J 5 bases, with 14 bases left between them. This CDR3 spans 13 amino acids. Germline CDR1 reads GTSNPN; CDR2 reads SVGIG (reference sequence). CDR3 sequence reads: CAWRDSASHEQYF. In DNA form, the CDR3 reads TGTGCCTGGAGGGACAGCGCATCCCACGAGCAGTACTTC.

The chain combines TRBV2 with TRBJ2-2; 11 bases align to TRBD1. Trimming at V came to 8 bases and at J to 5 bases, leaving 4 bases not matched to a gene. CDR1 is SNHLY and CDR2 is FYNNEI in the germline V gene. This CDR3 is built from 14 residues. The CDR3 DNA follows: TGTGCCAGCGCCGGGACAGGGGGGACCGGGGAGCTGTTTTTT. Its translation: CASAGTGGTGELFF.

The chain couples TRBV29-1 to TRBJ2-3; D might be TRBD1 (6 bases). The germline V gene encodes CDR1 SQVTM and CDR2 ANQGSEA. This CDR3 comprises 12 residues. Trimming took off 8 bases at V and 3 bases at J, with 12 bases between the two ends. The CDR3 sequence: CSTLTGTDTQYF. DNA for the CDR3: TGCAGCACCCTCACAGGGACAGATACGCAGTATTTT.

This chain connects TRBV30 to TRBJ2-1, with TRBD2 matching over 13 bases. With V trimmed by 0 bases and J by 16 bases, 9 bases remained unmatched. Germline CDR1 reads GTSNPN; CDR2 reads SVGIG (reference sequence). CDR3 length equals 14 residues. In DNA form, the CDR3 reads TGTGCCTGGAGTGTACTACTAGCGGGAGGGGATCAATTCTTC. This sequence encodes CAWSVLLAGGDQFF.

V and J are TRBV7-9 and TRBJ2-7, with 9 bases matching TRBD1. Germline CDR1 is SEHNR and CDR2 is FQNEAQ (reference sequence). V dropped 6 bases and J dropped 0; count of bases not matched to a gene: 9. CDR3 length: 16 amino acids. CDR3 in amino acids: CASSHRPGQGSYEQYF. The CDR3, as DNA: TGTGCCAGCAGTCATCGGCCGGGACAGGGCTCCTACGAGCAGTACTTC. The full variable domain, rest sourced from reference TRBV7-9 and TRBJ2-7, is DTGVSQNPRHKITKRGQNVTFRCDPISEHNRLYWYRQTLGQGPEFLTYFQNEAQLEKSRLLSDRFSAERPKGSFSTLEIQRTEQGDSAMYLCASSHRPGQGSYEQYFGPGTRLTVT.

The chain joins TRBV4-2 to TRBJ2-1; possible D gene TRBD2, 6 bases. This CDR3 has 15 residues. Germline CDR1 is LGHNA and CDR2 is YNFKEQ. The V and J ends lost 2 bases and 0 bases respectively, with 8 bases between them. CDR3 nucleotide sequence: TGTGCCAGCAGCCAATCCGGGAGCTCCTACAATGAGCAGTTCTTC. Translating gives CASSQSGSSYNEQFF.

In regard to this clone: This sequence is one base from a far larger clone and is likely a read error. V usage is TRBV28 and J usage is TRBJ2-4; D ambiguous. CDR3 size: 12 residues. Germline V lookup: CDR1 MDHEN, CDR2 SYDVKM. The CDR3 nucleotides are TGTGCCGGCAGTTCATACTACCCGGATCAGTACTTC. This gives the protein CAGSSYYPDQYF.

V usage is TRBV29-1 and J usage is TRBJ2-3; D is unresolved. CDR1 is SQVTM, CDR2 ANQGSEA, per germline. The CDR3 consists of 12 residues. V was cut by 6 bases and J by 11 bases, with 18 bases left in between. DNA for the CDR3: TGCAGCGTACTCCCAACAGATACGCAGCAGTATTTT. The encoded protein is CSVLPTDTQQYF.

The genes are TRBV10-2 and TRBJ2-7; 14 positions match TRBD2. The CDR3 runs 16 residues. CDR1 and CDR2 (germline): WSHSY, SAAADI. J lost 5 bases, V lost 5 bases, and 8 bases had no gene match. CDR3 residues: CASSLGTSGRTHEQYF. In nucleotides, the CDR3 is TGCGCCAGCAGTCTAGGGACTAGCGGGAGAACCCACGAGCAGTACTTC.

This chain connects TRBV19 to TRBJ2-5; D is unclear. The V end was cut by 3 bases, the J end by 5 bases, with 13 bases between. Germline V gene lookup returns CDR1 LNHDA and CDR2 SQIVND (reference sequence). The CDR3 length is 14 residues. The DNA for the CDR3 is TGTGCCAGTAGTATTCTAAGGGATTGGGAGACCCAGTACTTC. This translates into CASSILRDWETQYF.

Remarks on this clone: Sequence at one end of the junction differs from germline and may be a read error. This chain links TRBV19 with TRBJ1-2; D is uncertain. This CDR3 contains 12 residues. Per the germline V gene, CDR1 is LNHDA and CDR2 is SQIVND (reference sequence). DNA of the CDR3: TGTGCCAGTAGTACCCCTGGTCCGCCTAGAGCCTTC. Translated: CASSTPGPPRAF.

The rearrangement links TRBV5-1 to TRBJ2-1; D possibly uses TRBD1 or TRBD2 (5 bases each). The CDR3 totals 15 residues. The germline gives CDR1 SGHRS, CDR2 YFSETQ. V lost 7 bases, J lost 7 bases, and 21 bases lay in between. In DNA, the CDR3 is TGCGCCAGCGGTCCGGGAAGGGGAGTGACGAATGAGCAGTTCTTC. Translated: CASGPGRGVTNEQFF.